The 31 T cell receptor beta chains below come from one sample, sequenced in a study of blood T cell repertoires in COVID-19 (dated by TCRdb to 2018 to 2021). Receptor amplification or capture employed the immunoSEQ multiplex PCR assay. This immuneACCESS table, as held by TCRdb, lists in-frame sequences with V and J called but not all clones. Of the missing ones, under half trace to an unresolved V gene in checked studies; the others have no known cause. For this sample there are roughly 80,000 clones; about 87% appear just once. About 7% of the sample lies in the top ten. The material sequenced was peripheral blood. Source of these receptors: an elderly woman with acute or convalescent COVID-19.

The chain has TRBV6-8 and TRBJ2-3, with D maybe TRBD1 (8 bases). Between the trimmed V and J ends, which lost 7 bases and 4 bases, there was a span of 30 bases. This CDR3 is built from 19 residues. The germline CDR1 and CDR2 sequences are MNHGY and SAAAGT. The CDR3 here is CASTPGTITLWGQADTQYF. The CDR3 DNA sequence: TGTGCCAGCACGCCCGGGACTATAACATTGTGGGGACAGGCAGATACGCAGTATTTT.

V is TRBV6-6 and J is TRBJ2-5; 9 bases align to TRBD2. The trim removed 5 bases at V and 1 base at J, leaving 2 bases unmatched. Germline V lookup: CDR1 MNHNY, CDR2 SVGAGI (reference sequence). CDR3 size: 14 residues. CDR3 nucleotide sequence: TGTGCCAGCAGTGCGGGGGGGCCCCAAGAGACCCAGTACTTC. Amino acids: CASSAGGPQETQYF.

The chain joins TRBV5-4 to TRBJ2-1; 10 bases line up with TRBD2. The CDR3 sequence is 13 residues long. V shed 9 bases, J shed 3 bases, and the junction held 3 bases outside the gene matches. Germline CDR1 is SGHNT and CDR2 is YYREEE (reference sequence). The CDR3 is CAIGTSVYNEQFF. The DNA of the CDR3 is TGTGCCATCGGGACTAGCGTCTACAATGAGCAGTTCTTC.

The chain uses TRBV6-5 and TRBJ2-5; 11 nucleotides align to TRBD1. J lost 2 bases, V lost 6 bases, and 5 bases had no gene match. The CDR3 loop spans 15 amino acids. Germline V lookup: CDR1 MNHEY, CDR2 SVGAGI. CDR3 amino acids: CASRAGQGGQETQYF. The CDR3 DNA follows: TGTGCCAGCAGGGCGGGACAGGGGGGACAAGAGACCCAGTACTTC.

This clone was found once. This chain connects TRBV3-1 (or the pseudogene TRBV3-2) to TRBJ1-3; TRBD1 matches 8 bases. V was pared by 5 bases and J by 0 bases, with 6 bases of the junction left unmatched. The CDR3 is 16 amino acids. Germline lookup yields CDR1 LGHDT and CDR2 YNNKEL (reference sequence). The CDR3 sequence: CASSFDRGISGNTIYF. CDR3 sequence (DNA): TGTGCCAGCAGCTTCGACAGGGGCATCTCTGGAAACACCATATATTTT.

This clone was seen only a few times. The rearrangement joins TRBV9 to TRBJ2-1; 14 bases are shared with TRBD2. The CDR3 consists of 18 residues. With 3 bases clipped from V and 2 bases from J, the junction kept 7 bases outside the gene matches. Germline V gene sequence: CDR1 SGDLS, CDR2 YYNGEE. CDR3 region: CASSAGLAGVGPYNEQFF. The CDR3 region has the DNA TGTGCCAGCAGCGCGGGACTAGCGGGAGTCGGTCCCTACAATGAGCAGTTCTTC. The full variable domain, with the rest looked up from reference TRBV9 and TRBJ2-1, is DSGVTQTPKHLITATGQRVTLRCSPRSGDLSVYWYQQSLDQGLQFLIQYYNGEERAKGNILERFSAQQFPDLHSELNLSSLELGDSALYFCASSAGLAGVGPYNEQFFGPGTRLTVL.

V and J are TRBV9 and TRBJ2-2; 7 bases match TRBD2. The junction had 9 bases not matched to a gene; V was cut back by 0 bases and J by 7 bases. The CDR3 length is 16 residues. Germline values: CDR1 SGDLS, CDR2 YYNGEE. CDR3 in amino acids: CASSVDDSGLVGELFF. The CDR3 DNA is TGTGCCAGCAGCGTAGATGATAGCGGGTTGGTCGGGGAGCTGTTTTTT.

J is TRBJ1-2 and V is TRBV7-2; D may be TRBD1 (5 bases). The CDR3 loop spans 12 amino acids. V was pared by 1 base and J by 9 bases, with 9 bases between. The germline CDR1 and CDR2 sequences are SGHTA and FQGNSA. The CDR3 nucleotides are TGTGCCAGCAGCTTAGATCAGGGCAGCTACACCTTC. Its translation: CASSLDQGSYTF.

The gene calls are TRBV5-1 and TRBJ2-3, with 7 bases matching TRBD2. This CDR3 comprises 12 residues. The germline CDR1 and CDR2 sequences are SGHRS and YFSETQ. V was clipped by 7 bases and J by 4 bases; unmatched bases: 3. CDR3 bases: TGCGCCAGCGCGGGAGTTTCAGATACGCAGTATTTT. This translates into CASAGVSDTQYF.

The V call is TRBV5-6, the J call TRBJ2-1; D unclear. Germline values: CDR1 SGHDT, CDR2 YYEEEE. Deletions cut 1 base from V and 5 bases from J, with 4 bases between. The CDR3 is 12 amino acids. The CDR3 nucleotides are TGTGCCAGCAGCTTGCCCAACAATGAGCAGTTCTTC. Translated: CASSLPNNEQFF. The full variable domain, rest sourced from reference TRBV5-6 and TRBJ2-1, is DAGVTQSPTHLIKTRGQQVTLRCSPKSGHDTVSWYQQALGQGPQFIFQYYEEEERQRGNFPDRFSGHQFPNYSSELNVNALLLGDSALYLCASSLPNNEQFFGPGTRLTVL.

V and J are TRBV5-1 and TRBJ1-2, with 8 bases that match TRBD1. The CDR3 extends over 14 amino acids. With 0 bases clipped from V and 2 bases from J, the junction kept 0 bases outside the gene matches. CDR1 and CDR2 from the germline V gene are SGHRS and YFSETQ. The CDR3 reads CASSLGDRNYGYTF. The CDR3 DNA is TGCGCCAGCAGCTTGGGGGACAGGAACTATGGCTACACCTTC. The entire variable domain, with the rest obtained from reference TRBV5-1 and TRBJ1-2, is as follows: KAGVTQTPRYLIKTRGQQVTLSCSPISGHRSVSWYQQTPGQGLQFLFEYFSETQRNKGNFPGRFSGRQFSNSRSEMNVSTLELGDSALYLCASSLGDRNYGYTFGSGTRLTVV.

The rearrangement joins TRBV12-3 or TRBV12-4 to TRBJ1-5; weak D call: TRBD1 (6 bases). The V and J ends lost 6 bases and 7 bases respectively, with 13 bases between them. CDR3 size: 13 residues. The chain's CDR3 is CASSGTGSQPQHF. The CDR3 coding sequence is TGTGCCAGCAGCGGTACAGGGTCCCAGCCCCAGCATTTT.

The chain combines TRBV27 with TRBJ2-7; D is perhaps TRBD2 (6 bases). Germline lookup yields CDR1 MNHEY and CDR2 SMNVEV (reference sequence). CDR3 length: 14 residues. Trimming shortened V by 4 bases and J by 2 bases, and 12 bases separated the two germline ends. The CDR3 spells CASSSREFTYEQYF. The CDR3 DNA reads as TGTGCCAGCAGTTCCCGGGAGTTCACCTACGAGCAGTACTTC.

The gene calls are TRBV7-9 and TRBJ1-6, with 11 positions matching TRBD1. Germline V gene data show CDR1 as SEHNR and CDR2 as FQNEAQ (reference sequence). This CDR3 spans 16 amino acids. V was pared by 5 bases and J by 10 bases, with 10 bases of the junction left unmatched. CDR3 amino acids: CASSINPGQGESPLHF. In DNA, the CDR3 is TGTGCCAGCAGCATCAACCCGGGACAGGGGGAATCACCCCTCCACTTT.

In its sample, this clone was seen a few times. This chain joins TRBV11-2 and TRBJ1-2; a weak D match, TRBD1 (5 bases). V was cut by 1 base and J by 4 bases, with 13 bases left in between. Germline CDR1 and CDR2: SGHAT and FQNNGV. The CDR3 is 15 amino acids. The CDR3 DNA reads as TGTGCCAGCAGCTTAGTGGCAGGGTGGGGCTATGGCTACACCTTC. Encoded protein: CASSLVAGWGYGYTF.

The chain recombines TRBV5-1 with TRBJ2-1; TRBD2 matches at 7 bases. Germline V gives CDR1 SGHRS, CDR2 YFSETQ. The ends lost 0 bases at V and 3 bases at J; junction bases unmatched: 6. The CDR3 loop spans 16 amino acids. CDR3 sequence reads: CASSLVGDYVYNEQFF. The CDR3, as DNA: TGCGCCAGCAGCTTGGTCGGGGACTATGTCTACAATGAGCAGTTCTTC. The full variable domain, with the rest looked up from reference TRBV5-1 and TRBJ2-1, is KAGVTQTPRYLIKTRGQQVTLSCSPISGHRSVSWYQQTPGQGLQFLFEYFSETQRNKGNFPGRFSGRQFSNSRSEMNVSTLELGDSALYLCASSLVGDYVYNEQFFGPGTRLTVL.

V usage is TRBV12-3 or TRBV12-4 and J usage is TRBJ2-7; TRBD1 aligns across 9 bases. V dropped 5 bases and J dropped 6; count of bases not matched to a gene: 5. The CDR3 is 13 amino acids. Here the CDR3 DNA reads TGTGCCAGCAGTCCGGGACAGGGTCTCGAGCAGTACTTC. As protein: CASSPGQGLEQYF.

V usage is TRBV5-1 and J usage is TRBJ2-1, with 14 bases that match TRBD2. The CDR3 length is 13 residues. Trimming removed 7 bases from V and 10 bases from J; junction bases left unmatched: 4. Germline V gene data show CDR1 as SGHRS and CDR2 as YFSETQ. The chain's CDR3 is CASDRLAGGEQFF. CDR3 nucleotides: TGCGCCAGCGATCGACTAGCGGGAGGGGAGCAGTTCTTC.

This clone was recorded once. The DNA for the CDR3 is TGTGCCAGCAGCTTAATGCCAGGGGGCGCCTCTGGGGCCAACGTCCTGACTTTC. Amino acids: CASSLMPGGASGANVLTF. The chain couples TRBV7-3 to TRBJ2-6, with 8 bases matching TRBD1. Losses at the gene ends were 1 base for V and 0 bases for J; bases not matched to a gene: 5. This CDR3 is 18 amino acids long. Germline V gives CDR1 SGHTA, CDR2 FQGTGA.

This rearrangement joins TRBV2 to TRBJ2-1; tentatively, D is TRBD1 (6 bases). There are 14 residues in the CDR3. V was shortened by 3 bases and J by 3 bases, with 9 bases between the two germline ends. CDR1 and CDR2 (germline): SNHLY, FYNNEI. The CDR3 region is CASSERQDYNEQFF. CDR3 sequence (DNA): TGTGCCAGCAGTGAGCGACAGGACTACAATGAGCAGTTCTTC.

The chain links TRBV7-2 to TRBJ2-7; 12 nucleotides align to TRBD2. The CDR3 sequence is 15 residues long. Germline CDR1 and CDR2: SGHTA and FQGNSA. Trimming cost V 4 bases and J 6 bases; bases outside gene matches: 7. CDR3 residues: CASSSGLAGTSEQYF. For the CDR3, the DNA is TGTGCCAGCAGCTCAGGACTAGCGGGGACAAGCGAGCAGTACTTC.

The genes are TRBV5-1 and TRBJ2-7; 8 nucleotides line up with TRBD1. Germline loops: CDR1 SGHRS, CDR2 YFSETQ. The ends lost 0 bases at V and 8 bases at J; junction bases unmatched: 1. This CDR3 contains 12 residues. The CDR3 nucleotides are TGCGCCAGCAGCTTGGGGACAGGGAAGCAGTACTTC. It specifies CASSLGTGKQYF.

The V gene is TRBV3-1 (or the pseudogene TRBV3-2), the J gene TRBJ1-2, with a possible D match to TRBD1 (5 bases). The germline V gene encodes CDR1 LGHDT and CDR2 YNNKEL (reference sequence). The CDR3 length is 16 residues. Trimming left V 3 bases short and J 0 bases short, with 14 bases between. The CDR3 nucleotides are TGTGCCAGCAGCCAGGGTATAGGGGCGGCTAACTATGGCTACACCTTC. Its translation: CASSQGIGAANYGYTF.

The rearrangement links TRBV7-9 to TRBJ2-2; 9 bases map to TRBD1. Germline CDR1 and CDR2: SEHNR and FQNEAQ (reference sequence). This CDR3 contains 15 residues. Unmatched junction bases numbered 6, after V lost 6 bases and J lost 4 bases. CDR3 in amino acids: CASRGTGPTTGELFF. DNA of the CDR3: TGTGCCAGCAGAGGGACAGGGCCTACCACCGGGGAGCTGTTTTTT.

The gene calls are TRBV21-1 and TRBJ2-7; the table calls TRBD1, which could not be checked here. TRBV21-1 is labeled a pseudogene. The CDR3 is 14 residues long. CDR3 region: CASNPDRGGYEQYF. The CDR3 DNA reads TGTGCCAGCAACCCGGACAGGGGTGGGTACGAGCAGTACTTC.

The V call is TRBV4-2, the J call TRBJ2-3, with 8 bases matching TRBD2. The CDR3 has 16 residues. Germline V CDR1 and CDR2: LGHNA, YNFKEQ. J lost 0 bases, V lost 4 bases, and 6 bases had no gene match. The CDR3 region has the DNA TGTGCCAGCAGCCCGGGAGCGGGAGTAAGCACAGATACGCAGTATTTT. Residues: CASSPGAGVSTDTQYF.

The CDR3, as DNA: TGTGCCAGCGGGACTAGCGGGCCCACAGATACGCAGTATTTT. This sequence encodes CASGTSGPTDTQYF. The V gene is TRBV6-5, the J gene TRBJ2-3, with 12 bases fitting TRBD2. V lost 8 bases, J lost 2 bases, and 2 bases stayed unmatched. CDR1 is MNHEY, CDR2 SVGAGI, per germline. This CDR3 spans 14 amino acids.

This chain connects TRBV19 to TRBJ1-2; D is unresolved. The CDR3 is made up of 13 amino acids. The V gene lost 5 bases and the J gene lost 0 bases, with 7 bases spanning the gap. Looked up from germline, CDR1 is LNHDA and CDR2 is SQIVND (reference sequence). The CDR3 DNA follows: TGTGCCAGTAGTGAGGTTTCTAACTATGGCTACACCTTC. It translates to CASSEVSNYGYTF.

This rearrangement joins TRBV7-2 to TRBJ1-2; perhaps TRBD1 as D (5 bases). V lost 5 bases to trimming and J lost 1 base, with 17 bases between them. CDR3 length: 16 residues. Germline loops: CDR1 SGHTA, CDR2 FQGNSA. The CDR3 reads CASSPDSVPNNYGYTF. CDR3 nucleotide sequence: TGTGCCAGCAGCCCAGACAGTGTACCAAATAACTATGGCTACACCTTC.

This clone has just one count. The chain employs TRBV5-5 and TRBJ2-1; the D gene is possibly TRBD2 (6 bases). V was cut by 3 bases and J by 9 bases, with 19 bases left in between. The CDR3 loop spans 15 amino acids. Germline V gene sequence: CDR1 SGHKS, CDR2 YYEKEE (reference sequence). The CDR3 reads CASSSQTVAGGEQFF. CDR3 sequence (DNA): TGTGCCAGCAGCTCCCAGACCGTAGCCGGGGGTGAGCAGTTCTTC.

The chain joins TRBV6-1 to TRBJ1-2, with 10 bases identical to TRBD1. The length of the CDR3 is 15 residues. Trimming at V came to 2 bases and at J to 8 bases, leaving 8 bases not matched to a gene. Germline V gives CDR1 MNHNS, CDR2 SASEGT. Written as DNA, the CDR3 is TGTGCCAGCAGTGAACAAAGACAGGGGGCGAGAGGCTACACCTTC. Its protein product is CASSEQRQGARGYTF.